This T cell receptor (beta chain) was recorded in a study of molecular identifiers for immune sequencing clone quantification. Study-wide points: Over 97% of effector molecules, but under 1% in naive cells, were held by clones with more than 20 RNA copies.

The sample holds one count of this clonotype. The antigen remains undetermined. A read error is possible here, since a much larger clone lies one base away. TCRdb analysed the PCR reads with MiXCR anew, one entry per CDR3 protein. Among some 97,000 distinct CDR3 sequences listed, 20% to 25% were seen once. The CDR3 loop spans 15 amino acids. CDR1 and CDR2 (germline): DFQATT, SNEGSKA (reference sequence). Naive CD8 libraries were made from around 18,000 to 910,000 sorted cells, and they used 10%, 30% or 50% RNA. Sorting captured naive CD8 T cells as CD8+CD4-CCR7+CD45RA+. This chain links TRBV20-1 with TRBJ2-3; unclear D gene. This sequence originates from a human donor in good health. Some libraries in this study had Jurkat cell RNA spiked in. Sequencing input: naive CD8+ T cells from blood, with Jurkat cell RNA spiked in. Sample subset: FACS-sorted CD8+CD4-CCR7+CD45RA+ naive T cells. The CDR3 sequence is CSARDWGTATDTQCF. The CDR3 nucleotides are TGCAGTGCTAGAGATTGGGGTACAGCCACAGATACGCAGTGTTTT.